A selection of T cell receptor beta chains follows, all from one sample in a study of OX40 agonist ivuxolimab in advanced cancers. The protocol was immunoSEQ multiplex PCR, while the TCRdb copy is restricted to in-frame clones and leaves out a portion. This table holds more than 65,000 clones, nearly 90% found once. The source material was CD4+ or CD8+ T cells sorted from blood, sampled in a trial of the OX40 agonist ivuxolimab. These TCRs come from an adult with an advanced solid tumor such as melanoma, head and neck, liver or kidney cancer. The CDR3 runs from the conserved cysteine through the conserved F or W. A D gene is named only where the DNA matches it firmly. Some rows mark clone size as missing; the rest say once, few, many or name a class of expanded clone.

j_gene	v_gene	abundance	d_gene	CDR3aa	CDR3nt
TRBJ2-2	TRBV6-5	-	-	CASSEGNTGELFF	TGTGCCAGCTCCGAGGGTAACACCGGGGAGCTGTTTTTT
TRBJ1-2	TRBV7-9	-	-	CASSLGPGFNYGYTF	TGTGCCAGCAGCTTAGGCCCAGGCTTTAACTATGGCTACACCTTC
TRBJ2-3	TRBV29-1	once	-	CSVDLAGRTQYF	TGCAGCGTTGATTTGGCGGGACGTACGCAGTATTTT
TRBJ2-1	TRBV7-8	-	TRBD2	CASVLAGEYNEQFF	TGTGCCAGCGTGCTAGCGGGAGAATACAATGAGCAGTTCTTC
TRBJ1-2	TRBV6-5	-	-	CASSQQGDGYTF	TGTGCCAGCAGTCAACAGGGTGACGGCTACACCTTC
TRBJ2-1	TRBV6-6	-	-	CALGGGNNEQFF	TGTGCCCTCGGAGGGGGTAACAATGAGCAGTTCTTC
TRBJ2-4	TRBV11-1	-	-	CASSLGVGDIQYF	TGTGCCAGCAGCTTAGGAGTTGGAGACATTCAGTACTTC
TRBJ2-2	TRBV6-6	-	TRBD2	CASTLAGGAGTGELFF	TGTGCCAGCACCCTAGCGGGAGGCGCGGGCACCGGGGAGCTGTTTTTT
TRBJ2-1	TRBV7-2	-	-	CASSSLFGNEQFF	TGTGCCAGCAGCTCCCTCTTTGGAAATGAGCAGTTCTTC
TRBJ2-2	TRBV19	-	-	CASSTRGTGELFF	TGTGCCAGTAGTACTCGAGGGACCGGGGAGCTGTTTTTT
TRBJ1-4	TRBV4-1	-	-	CASSQDAPKGRHEKLFF	TGCGCCAGCAGCCAAGATGCTCCGAAGGGGCGCCATGAAAAACTGTTTTTT
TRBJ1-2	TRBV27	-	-	CASRGRGLGVGYTF	TGTGCCAGCAGGGGACGGGGACTGGGTGTTGGCTACACCTTC
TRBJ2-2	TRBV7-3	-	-	CASSLGYYTGELFF	TGTGCCAGCAGCTTAGGTTACTACACCGGGGAGCTGTTTTTT
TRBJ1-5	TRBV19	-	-	CAGQAFNQPQHF	TGTGCGGGGCAGGCATTCAATCAGCCCCAGCATTTT
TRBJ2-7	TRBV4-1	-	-	CASSPDRLIRQYF	TGCGCCAGCAGCCCAGACAGACTTATACGGCAGTACTTC
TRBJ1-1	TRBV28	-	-	CASSTHSPQNTEAFF	TGTGCCAGCAGTACTCACTCTCCTCAGAACACTGAAGCTTTCTTT
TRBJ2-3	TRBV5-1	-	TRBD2	CASSFSGTSFDTQYF	TGCGCCAGCAGCTTTTCCGGGACTAGTTTTGATACGCAGTATTTT
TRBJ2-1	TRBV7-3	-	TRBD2	CASSLSVRLAGDNEQFF	TGTGCCAGCAGCTTAAGTGTCCGGCTAGCGGGTGACAATGAGCAGTTCTTC
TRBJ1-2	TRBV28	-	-	CASSLWAQNYGYTF	TGTGCCAGCAGTTTATGGGCCCAGAACTATGGCTACACCTTC
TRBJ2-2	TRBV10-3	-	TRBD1	CAIRPGQANTGELFF	TGTGCCATCAGGCCGGGACAGGCGAACACCGGGGAGCTGTTTTTT
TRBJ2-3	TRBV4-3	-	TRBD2	CASSQDTAGRDTQYF	TGCGCCAGCAGCCAAGATACAGCGGGGAGGGATACGCAGTATTTT
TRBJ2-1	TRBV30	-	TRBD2	CAWSGWEGRNEQFF	TGTGCCTGGAGTGGGTGGGAGGGCCGCAATGAGCAGTTCTTC
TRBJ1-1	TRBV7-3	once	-	CASSLGPQWRAFF	TGTGCCAGCAGCCTCGGGCCCCAATGGAGGGCTTTCTTT
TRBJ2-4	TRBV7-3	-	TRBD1	CASSSGTGNIQYF	TGTGCCAGCAGCTCCGGGACAGGGAACATTCAGTACTTC
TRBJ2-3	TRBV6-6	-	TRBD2	CASSSERLAVTDTQYF	TGTGCCAGCAGTTCCGAGAGACTAGCGGTTACAGATACGCAGTATTTT
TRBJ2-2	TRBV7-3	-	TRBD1	CASSSLTRTGVGELFF	TGTGCCAGCAGCTCCCTTACTCGGACAGGGGTCGGGGAGCTGTTTTTT
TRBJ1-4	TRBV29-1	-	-	CSVSEGVEKLFF	TGCAGCGTTTCCGAGGGGGTTGAAAAACTGTTTTTT
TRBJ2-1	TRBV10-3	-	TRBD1	CAISRQGPHEQFF	TGTGCCATCAGTCGACAGGGACCCCATGAGCAGTTCTTC
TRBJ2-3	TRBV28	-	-	CASSPLRANRNTDTQYF	TGTGCCAGCAGCCCTCTAAGAGCCAACCGAAACACAGATACGCAGTATTTT
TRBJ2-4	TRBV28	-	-	CASSPEITKNIQYF	TGTGCCAGCAGTCCCGAGATAACCAAAAACATTCAGTACTTC
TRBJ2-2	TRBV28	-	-	CASSPPREGGELFF	TGTGCCAGCAGCCCCCCGCGGGAAGGCGGGGAGCTGTTTTTT
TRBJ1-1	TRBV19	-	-	CASSIGRAGEAFF	TGTGCCAGTAGTATAGGCAGGGCGGGTGAAGCTTTCTTT
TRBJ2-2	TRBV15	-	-	CATSRGQNTGELFF	TGTGCCACCAGCAGAGGACAAAACACCGGGGAGCTGTTTTTT
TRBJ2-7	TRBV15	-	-	CATSRDLSYEQYF	TGTGCCACCAGCAGAGATCTGTCCTACGAGCAGTACTTC
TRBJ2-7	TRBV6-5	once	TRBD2	CASGTSGSYEQYF	TGTGCCAGCGGAACTAGCGGGAGTTACGAGCAGTACTTC
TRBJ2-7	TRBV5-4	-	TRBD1	CASSDRGRPYEQYF	TGTGCCAGCAGCGACAGGGGGCGCCCCTACGAGCAGTACTTC